Below, 27 T cell receptor beta chains from the same sample are listed, as sequenced in a study of cytomegalovirus exposure and HLA in healthy donors. PCR employed 60 Vbeta and 13 Jbeta primers. Sequencing was performed with immunoSEQ multiplex PCR; in TCRdb, only in-frame clones are kept and a portion is missing. The table lists fewer than 70,000 clones, roughly 74% of them singletons. The specimen sequenced was PBMCs. Receptors originate from a woman in her fifties or sixties in good health and CMV-seropositive.

This clone was picked up a small number of times. In DNA form, the CDR3 reads TGCGCCAGCAGCTTGGTATACCAGAACAGAGTAGCTAATGAAAAACTGTTTTTT. Its protein is CASSLVYQNRVANEKLFF. The rearrangement joins TRBV5-1 to TRBJ1-4; D is uncertain. The germline gives CDR1 SGHRS, CDR2 YFSETQ. Trimming took 0 bases from V and 3 from J, leaving 18 bases between them. This CDR3 is 18 amino acids long.

The chain joins TRBV30 to TRBJ1-1, with D possibly matching TRBD1 (6 bases). V dropped 0 bases and J dropped 5 bases, with 13 bases sitting between them. Germline-derived CDR1 and CDR2 are GTSNPN and SVGIG (reference sequence). The length of the CDR3 is 14 residues. The CDR3 nucleotides are TGTGCCTGGAGTGTGAGTAGGGGGAGAACTGAAGCTTTCTTT. Encoded protein: CAWSVSRGRTEAFF.

The chain is built from TRBV20-1 and TRBJ2-7, with 7 bases aligning to TRBD1. Germline V CDR1 and CDR2: DFQATT, SNEGSKA (reference sequence). V was pared by 5 bases and J by 5 bases, with 3 bases of the junction left unmatched. This CDR3 has 11 amino acids. CDR3 sequence: CSAYRGHEQYF. As DNA, the CDR3 is TGCAGTGCTTACAGGGGCCACGAGCAGTACTTC.

The chain recombines TRBV5-1 with TRBJ2-2; TRBD2 matches at 8 bases. Germline V gene sequence: CDR1 SGHRS, CDR2 YFSETQ. Trimming cost V 2 bases and J 4 bases; bases outside gene matches: 4. There are 15 residues in the CDR3. The CDR3 DNA reads as TGCGCCAGCAGCTTTAGCGGGACGGGCACCGGGGAGCTGTTTTTT. Its translation: CASSFSGTGTGELFF.

The chain employs TRBV30 and TRBJ1-1; D unclear. V dropped 1 base and J dropped 6 bases, with 15 bases sitting between them. The CDR3 covers 14 residues. Germline values: CDR1 GTSNPN, CDR2 SVGIG (reference sequence). CDR3 bases: TGTGCCTGGAGTGCCGTTCGGGGAATCGCTGAAGCTTTCTTT. This encodes CAWSAVRGIAEAFF.

The rearrangement joins TRBV7-6 to TRBJ2-2; D perhaps matches TRBD2 (6 bases). The CDR3 contains 14 residues. The V end lost 8 bases, the J end lost 4 bases, and 14 bases lay between the germline ends. From germline, CDR1 is SGHVS and CDR2 FNYEAQ. The CDR3 sequence is CASSGTLGTGELFF. Written as DNA, the CDR3 is TGTGCCAGCTCAGGGACTCTGGGCACCGGGGAGCTGTTTTTT.

This chain connects TRBV7-3 to TRBJ2-3; D perhaps matches TRBD2 (5 bases). The CDR3 is 14 residues long. The V end was cut by 1 base, the J end by 4 bases, with 9 bases between. Germline V gene lookup returns CDR1 SGHTA and CDR2 FQGTGA. In nucleotides, the CDR3 is TGTGCCAGCAGCTTAAATAGCGCTCCAGATACGCAGTATTTT. Translation gives CASSLNSAPDTQYF.

CDR3 region: CASPSRGVQPQHF. DNA for the CDR3: TGTGCCAGTCCCAGCAGGGGAGTTCAGCCCCAGCATTTT. This chain links TRBV6-1 with TRBJ1-5, with D maybe TRBD1 (6 bases). V was pared by 9 bases and J by 6 bases, with 15 bases between. Germline V lookup: CDR1 MNHNS, CDR2 SASEGT. The CDR3 length is 13 residues.

CDR3 amino acids: CASSPGSGANVLTF. CDR3 coding DNA: TGCGCCAGCAGCCCAGGCTCTGGGGCCAACGTCCTGACTTTC. This sequence joins TRBV5-1 and TRBJ2-6; D remains ambiguous. This CDR3 is 14 amino acids long. The germline V gene encodes CDR1 SGHRS and CDR2 YFSETQ. V shed 4 bases and J shed 0 bases, with 5 bases lying between them. The entire variable domain, with the rest obtained from reference TRBV5-1 and TRBJ2-6, is as follows: KAGVTQTPRYLIKTRGQQVTLSCSPISGHRSVSWYQQTPGQGLQFLFEYFSETQRNKGNFPGRFSGRQFSNSRSEMNVSTLELGDSALYLCASSPGSGANVLTFGAGSRLTVL.

J is TRBJ1-2 and V is TRBV4-1; 9 bases align to TRBD1. Germline V gene lookup returns CDR1 MGHRA and CDR2 YSYEKL. The V and J ends lost 0 bases and 4 bases, in that order; junction bases with no gene match: 6. This CDR3 spans 16 amino acids. DNA of the CDR3: TGCGCCAGCAGCCAAGACGGACAGGGGAAGTCCTATGGCTACACCTTC. Protein sequence: CASSQDGQGKSYGYTF.

This sequence joins TRBV4-1 and TRBJ1-2; unclear D gene. CDR1 is MGHRA and CDR2 is YSYEKL in the germline V gene. V shed 0 bases and J shed 8 bases, with 16 bases lying between them. CDR3 size: 15 residues. The DNA of the CDR3 is TGCGCCAGCAGCCAAGAAAGCTACGGGATAGGGGGCTACACCTTC. Translation gives CASSQESYGIGGYTF.

This rearrangement joins TRBV7-8 to TRBJ2-3; 7 nucleotides line up with TRBD2. CDR3 size: 16 residues. Germline CDR1 SGHVS, CDR2 FQNEAQ. Germline trimming cut 2 bases from V and 3 bases from J; bases unmatched to any gene: 8. CDR3 amino acids: CASSLLGGGGTDTQYF. Written as DNA, the CDR3 is TGTGCCAGCAGCTTATTAGGCGGGGGAGGGACAGATACGCAGTATTTT.

This clone turned up a few times. The chain combines TRBV11-2 with TRBJ1-1; TRBD1 is a possible D gene (6 bases). Germline CDR1 reads SGHAT; CDR2 reads FQNNGV. The germline V and J ends were trimmed by 0 bases and 10 bases, with 15 bases remaining between them. The CDR3 consists of 14 residues. As DNA, the CDR3 is TGTGCCAGCAGCTTAGACGTCAGGGGCTCTGGAGCTTTCTTT. Amino acid sequence: CASSLDVRGSGAFF.

The chain is built from TRBV6-5 and TRBJ2-6; 7 bases fit TRBD1. The V and J ends lost 6 bases and 1 base, in that order; junction bases with no gene match: 3. CDR3 length: 15 amino acids. The germline gives CDR1 MNHEY, CDR2 SVGAGI. As DNA, the CDR3 is TGTGCCAGCAGAGGGACAGTGTCTGGGGCCAACGTCCTGACTTTC. It codes for CASRGTVSGANVLTF.

The chain links TRBV11-2 to TRBJ1-1; D possibly corresponds to TRBD1 (6 bases). The CDR3 runs 14 residues. V lost 3 bases and J lost 1, with 9 bases in between. Germline V CDR1 and CDR2: SGHAT, FQNNGV. CDR3 nucleotide sequence: TGTGCCAGCAGCTTGACAGGCCCGAACACTGAAGCTTTCTTT. It codes for CASSLTGPNTEAFF.

The chain employs TRBV9 and TRBJ2-5; D call uncertain. The CDR3 spans 15 residues. The V gene's germline CDR1 is SGDLS and CDR2 YYNGEE. V shed 1 base and J shed 2 bases, with 12 bases lying between them. Here the CDR3 DNA reads TGTGCCAGCAGCGTAACAGATCATATACAAGAGACCCAGTACTTC. The encoded protein is CASSVTDHIQETQYF.

V is TRBV5-1 and J is TRBJ1-2, with D uncertain. Trimming pared 5 bases from V and 3 bases from J, leaving 11 bases between. The CDR3 is made up of 13 amino acids. Germline CDR1 reads SGHRS; CDR2 reads YFSETQ. CDR3 DNA sequence: TGCGCCAGCAGGAACAGCCAATACTATGGCTACACCTTC. Its translation is CASRNSQYYGYTF.

V and J are TRBV2 and TRBJ2-5, with TRBD1 matching over 9 bases. Germline V gene lookup returns CDR1 SNHLY and CDR2 FYNNEI. The CDR3 extends over 13 amino acids. Trimming removed 9 bases from V and 5 bases from J; junction bases left unmatched: 7. In nucleotides, the CDR3 is TGTGCCAGTGGACAGGGGATGAGGGAGACCCAGTACTTC. Residues: CASGQGMRETQYF.

In its sample, this clone was seen a few times. The gene calls are TRBV6-5 and TRBJ1-4, with 8 nucleotides matching TRBD1. This CDR3 is 15 amino acids long. V shed 7 bases, J shed 8 bases, and the junction held 12 bases outside the gene matches. Germline V CDR1 and CDR2: MNHEY, SVGAGI. DNA of the CDR3: TGTGCCAGCACCAATTACCAGGGGGCGGGGGAAAAACTGTTTTTT. Residues: CASTNYQGAGEKLFF.

This clone was counted once. The chain couples TRBV7-3 to TRBJ2-2, with D hard to call. The germline V and J ends were trimmed by 4 bases and 3 bases, with 9 bases remaining between them. Germline V CDR1 and CDR2: SGHTA, FQGTGA. This CDR3 has 14 residues. The chain's CDR3 is CASSSRRDTGELFF. CDR3 nucleotides: TGTGCCAGCAGCTCGAGACGGGACACCGGGGAGCTGTTTTTT.

The chain couples TRBV4-1 to TRBJ1-3; the match to TRBD1 covers 7 bases. This CDR3 spans 16 amino acids. Germline V CDR1 and CDR2: MGHRA, YSYEKL. Germline trimming cut 0 bases from V and 2 bases from J; bases unmatched to any gene: 4. The CDR3 coding sequence is TGCGCCAGCAGCCAAGATCGAGGGGGCGCTGGAAACACCATATATTTT. Protein sequence: CASSQDRGGAGNTIYF.

The rearrangement joins TRBV15 to TRBJ1-4, with D unclear. CDR3 length equals 17 residues. The V and J ends lost 0 bases and 4 bases respectively, with 15 bases between them. Germline V gives CDR1 LNHNV, CDR2 YYDKDF (reference sequence). The CDR3 reads CATSRDHSGNDNEKLFF. The CDR3 DNA sequence: TGTGCCACCAGCAGAGATCATTCCGGGAACGATAATGAAAAACTGTTTTTT.

This clone was detected only once. V usage is TRBV6-5 and J usage is TRBJ2-1, with 8 bases aligning to TRBD2. This CDR3 spans 15 amino acids. V was pared by 7 bases and J by 0 bases, with 5 bases of the junction left unmatched. Germline CDR1 is MNHEY and CDR2 is SVGAGI. The CDR3, as DNA: TGTGCCAGCACGGTAGCGGGGAGCTCCTACAATGAGCAGTTCTTC. Its protein is CASTVAGSSYNEQFF.

This clone was picked up one time. This sequence joins TRBV21-1 and TRBJ1-6. TRBV21-1 counts as a pseudogene. The CDR3 sequence is 17 residues long. The CDR3 sequence is CASAIRDWSSYNSPLHF. The CDR3, as DNA: TGTGCCAGCGCTATCCGGGACTGGAGCTCCTATAATTCACCCCTCCACTTT.

With regard to this clone: An end of the junction differs from the germline gene, which may be a read error. Within the sample, other DNA sequences also encode this same CDR3. The genes are TRBV30 and TRBJ1-2, with 7 nucleotides matching TRBD1. The CDR3 is made up of 17 amino acids. CDR1 and CDR2 from the germline V gene are GTSNPN and SVGIG (reference sequence). CDR3 sequence: CAWSVRLSGGPSYGYTF. The CDR3 region has the DNA TGTGCCTGGAGTGTAAGGCTTTCAGGGGGACCTAGCTATGGCTACACATTC.

V usage is TRBV29-1 and J usage is TRBJ1-2, with 12 bases identical to TRBD1. This CDR3 is 14 amino acids long. With V trimmed by 7 bases and J by 7 bases, 10 bases remained unmatched. Germline-derived CDR1 and CDR2 are SQVTM and ANQGSEA. The CDR3 loop is CSAGTGGDFGGYTF. The CDR3, as DNA: TGCAGCGCCGGGACAGGGGGCGATTTTGGTGGCTACACCTTC.

The V and J genes are TRBV27 and TRBJ1-2; the D gene is possibly TRBD1 (6 bases). This CDR3 has 14 residues. V lost 6 bases, J lost 4 bases, and 15 bases lay in between. Germline-derived CDR1 and CDR2 are MNHEY and SMNVEV (reference sequence). The CDR3 sequence: CASRATGSGYGYTF. The CDR3 DNA sequence: TGTGCCAGCAGAGCCACAGGGTCGGGCTATGGCTACACCTTC.